Each of the 4 T cell receptor beta chains below was sequenced from the same sample in a study of tissue T cells after allogeneic stem cell transplantation. Measured with immunoSEQ multiplex PCR; TCRdb has only the in-frame clones, and not every one. The sample has fewer than 30,000 clones, 65% to 90% seen once. The sequences come from blood, collected before transplantation. All receptors derive from a woman between 18 and 55 years old who later had graft-versus-host disease after an allogeneic stem cell transplant.

The rearrangement joins TRBV6-4 to TRBJ2-2; 7 bases agree with TRBD1. V shed 3 bases and J 3 bases; nucleotides not matched to a gene: 1. Looked up from germline, CDR1 is MRHNA and CDR2 is SNTAGT. The length of the CDR3 is 14 residues. CDR3 sequence (DNA): TGTGCCAGCAGTGAGCAGGGGGACACCGGGGAGCTGTTTTTT. This translates into CASSEQGDTGELFF.

This chain joins TRBV4-3 and TRBJ1-3; no definite D call. The CDR3 covers 16 residues. Germline V gives CDR1 LGHNA, CDR2 YSLEER. V was trimmed by 0 bases and J by 0 bases, leaving 9 bases between them. In nucleotides, the CDR3 is TGCGCCAGCAGCCAAGATTATGCGAGCTCTGGAAACACCATATATTTT. Protein sequence: CASSQDYASSGNTIYF.

The V gene is TRBV7-9, the J gene TRBJ2-3; D is perhaps TRBD2 (7 bases). The CDR3 sequence is 21 residues long. V was pared by 5 bases and J by 0 bases, with 30 bases between. The germline gives CDR1 SEHNR, CDR2 FQNEAQ (reference sequence). DNA for the CDR3: TGTGCCAGCAGCAAGGAGAGCGACGGGGGGCGCGGAGGTCGGAGCACAGATACGCAGTATTTT. Amino acid sequence: CASSKESDGGRGGRSTDTQYF.

The chain is built from TRBV27 and TRBJ2-7, with TRBD1 matching over 7 bases. Trimming took 3 bases from V and 2 from J; bases not matched to a gene: 7. Germline V gene data show CDR1 as MNHEY and CDR2 as SMNVEV (reference sequence). CDR3 size: 15 residues. CDR3 nucleotide sequence: TGTGCCAGCAGTTTGGAGACAGGGCCTACCTACGAGCAGTACTTC. This sequence encodes CASSLETGPTYEQYF.